This T cell receptor (beta chain) derives from a study of OX40 agonist ivuxolimab in advanced cancers. Assay used: immunoSEQ multiplex PCR; TCRdb lists only in-frame clones, some missing. The table lists 20,000 to 30,000 clones, approximately 79% of them singletons. With regard to this clone: The antigen is unknown.

Study results and caveats: The expanded peripheral T cells' antigen specificity was not determined. Partial responders dosed at 0.1-3.0 mg/kg displayed clonal expansion ranking among the lowest.

Source: CD4+ or CD8+ T cells sorted from blood, taken in a trial of the OX40 agonist ivuxolimab. This TCR was recovered from an adult with an advanced solid tumor such as melanoma, head and neck, liver or kidney cancer.

The CDR3 spells CASSGAGATDTQYF. The CDR3 region has the DNA TGTGCCAGCTCAGGGGCAGGGGCCACAGATACGCAGTATTTT. This chain joins TRBV18 and TRBJ2-3; D is perhaps TRBD1 (6 bases). The V end was cut by 5 bases, the J end by 2 bases, with 11 bases between. The CDR3 loop spans 14 amino acids. The germline V gene has CDR1 KGHSH and CDR2 LQKENI.